This TCR beta chain appears in the sequencing data of a study of blood T cell repertoires in COVID-19. Assay: immunoSEQ multiplex PCR; the TCRdb copy retains only in-frame clones and omits some. The sample holds 200,000 to 250,000 clones, 80% to 90% seen once. Germline V gene lookup returns CDR1 PRHDT and CDR2 FYEKMQ (reference sequence). Trimming took off 1 base at V and 0 bases at J, with 34 bases between the two ends. There are 23 residues in the CDR3. The sample was PBMCs or T cells enriched from blood (not recorded which). The gene calls are TRBV13 and TRBJ2-7; possible D gene TRBD1, 7 bases. This receptor was identified in a young woman who had been exposed to COVID-19. CDR3 sequence: CASSLAGQRRDLEFVRNSYEQYF. The CDR3 coding sequence is TGTGCCAGCAGCTTAGCGGGACAGCGCCGGGACTTAGAATTTGTACGCAACTCCTACGAGCAGTACTTC.